This passage covers 27 T cell receptor beta chains from one sample sequenced in a study of glioma-infiltrating T cells after dendritic cell vaccination. The time point was: after dendritic cell vaccination, including at tumor progression/relapse. Generated by immunoSEQ multiplex PCR, the TCRdb table keeps only in-frame clones and is missing some. In the table there are about 90,000 clones, under 85% of which are singletons. Sequencing was performed on blood, taken after dendritic cell vaccination. The receptors shown here come from a human donor with glioblastoma.

The rearrangement uses TRBV13 and TRBJ2-3, with 7 positions matching TRBD2. The CDR3 covers 14 residues. Germline trimming cut 10 bases from V and 2 bases from J; bases unmatched to any gene: 9. The V gene's germline CDR1 is PRHDT and CDR2 FYEKMQ (reference sequence). This CDR3 reads CATKTSKFTDTQYF. The CDR3 DNA reads as TGTGCCACCAAGACTAGCAAGTTCACAGATACGCAGTATTTT.

In its sample, this clone was seen a few times. This chain links TRBV4-3 with TRBJ1-4; no clear D. The CDR3 has 13 amino acids. With 4 bases removed from V and 7 bases from J, the gap between germline ends came to 10 bases. Germline-derived CDR1 and CDR2 are LGHNA and YSLEER. CDR3 sequence reads: CASSRSEGEKLFF. The CDR3 DNA is TGCGCCAGCAGCCGTTCAGAGGGTGAAAAACTGTTTTTT.

The J gene is TRBJ2-2, the V gene TRBV19; tentative D call: TRBD1 (5 bases). This CDR3 is built from 13 residues. Trimming removed 7 bases at V and 5 bases at J, with 11 bases between. Germline loops: CDR1 LNHDA, CDR2 SQIVND (reference sequence). The CDR3: CASKIRVTGELFF. CDR3 nucleotides: TGTGCCAGTAAGATCAGGGTAACCGGGGAGCTGTTTTTT. Full variable domain (rest looked up from reference TRBV19 and TRBJ2-2): DGGITQSPKYLFRKEGQNVTLSCEQNLNHDAMYWYRQDPGQGLRLIYYSQIVNDFQKGDIAEGYSVSREKKESFPLTVTSAQKNPTAFYLCASKIRVTGELFFGEGSRLTVL.

A single count supports this clone. The chain links TRBV7-3 to TRBJ2-3, with 8 bases lining up with TRBD2. The CDR3 covers 15 residues. CDR1 is SGHTA, CDR2 FQGTGA, per germline. The junction had 5 bases not matched to a gene; V was cut back by 3 bases and J by 3 bases. CDR3 nucleotides: TGTGCCAGCAGCTTCGCCGGACTAGCAACAGATACGCAGTATTTT. Translated: CASSFAGLATDTQYF.

The chain employs TRBV29-1 and TRBJ1-3, with D hard to call. This CDR3 has 14 amino acids. Per the germline V gene, CDR1 is SQVTM and CDR2 is ANQGSEA. Between the trimmed V and J ends, which lost 5 bases and 0 bases, there was a span of 11 bases. The CDR3 here is CSVKWQDSGNTIYF. The CDR3 coding sequence is TGCAGCGTTAAGTGGCAGGACTCTGGAAACACCATATATTTT.

V usage is TRBV29-1 and J usage is TRBJ1-1; 8 nucleotides align to TRBD1. Germline V lookup: CDR1 SQVTM, CDR2 ANQGSEA. The junction had 12 bases not matched to a gene; V was cut back by 7 bases and J by 8 bases. The CDR3 sequence is 13 residues long. The CDR3 is CSAQSDRGNEAFF. The CDR3 DNA sequence: TGCAGCGCCCAAAGTGACAGGGGAAACGAAGCTTTCTTT.

V is TRBV7-2 and J is TRBJ1-2; D may be TRBD1 (5 bases). Germline V gene lookup returns CDR1 SGHTA and CDR2 FQGNSA. Trimming removed 7 bases from V and 8 bases from J, with 26 bases in between. This CDR3 comprises 16 residues. CDR3 in DNA: TGTGCCAGCACTCTCGACTTTGCTGGGGCGGGAGGAGGCTACACCTTC. Translated, it gives CASTLDFAGAGGGYTF.

V is TRBV7-2 and J is TRBJ1-1; 7 bases map to TRBD1. The CDR3 has 15 residues. Unmatched junction bases numbered 6, after V lost 1 base and J lost 4 bases. Looked up from germline, CDR1 is SGHTA and CDR2 is FQGNSA. CDR3 sequence reads: CASSLGRGRVTEAFF. CDR3 DNA sequence: TGTGCCAGCAGCTTAGGAAGGGGGCGAGTCACTGAAGCTTTCTTT.

The rearrangement uses TRBV5-1 and TRBJ1-2, with a tentative D call TRBD1 (6 bases). CDR1 and CDR2 (germline): SGHRS, YFSETQ. V was pared by 1 base and J by 4 bases, with 14 bases between. This CDR3 comprises 15 residues. CDR3 sequence: CASSLMPGVGYGYTF. The DNA of the CDR3 is TGCGCCAGCAGCTTGATGCCAGGGGTAGGCTATGGCTACACCTTC.

V and J are TRBV6-5 and TRBJ2-5; TRBD1 agrees at 8 bases. The CDR3 runs to 15 residues. The germline V gene encodes CDR1 MNHEY and CDR2 SVGAGI. Unmatched junction bases numbered 10, after V lost 5 bases and J lost 5 bases. CDR3 in amino acids: CASSPLQGAGETQYF. The CDR3 DNA reads as TGTGCCAGCAGTCCCCTCCAGGGGGCTGGGGAGACCCAGTACTTC.

The chain recombines TRBV19 with TRBJ1-2, with 7 bases that match TRBD1. This CDR3 is 16 amino acids long. Germline V gene data show CDR1 as LNHDA and CDR2 as SQIVND (reference sequence). J lost 4 bases, V lost 3 bases, and 11 bases had no gene match. The CDR3, as DNA: TGTGCCAGTAGTATGAGTCAGGGGGGCCCGGGCTATGGCTACACCTTC. Its translation: CASSMSQGGPGYGYTF.

This clone was seen a single time. Other DNA sequences in this specimen translate into the identical CDR3. V and J are TRBV7-2 and TRBJ2-3; the D gene is possibly TRBD2 (5 bases). This CDR3 has 16 residues. V lost 3 bases, J lost 2 bases, and 15 bases lay in between. Per germline, CDR1 SGHTA and CDR2 FQGNSA. CDR3 coding DNA: TGTGCCAGCAGCTTGGCGCGGGCTTCAAACACAGATACGCAGTATTTT. It codes for CASSLARASNTDTQYF. Variable domain in full (rest from reference TRBV7-2 and TRBJ2-3): GAGVSQSPSNKVTEKGKDVELRCDPISGHTALYWYRQSLGQGLEFLIYFQGNSAPDKSGLPSDRFSAERTGGSVSTLTIQRTQQEDSAVYLCASSLARASNTDTQYFGPGTRLTVL.

The genes are TRBV27 and TRBJ1-2; 7 bases line up with TRBD1. This CDR3 has 14 residues. Trimming took 2 bases from V and 3 from J; bases not matched to a gene: 3. Germline V gene sequence: CDR1 MNHEY, CDR2 SMNVEV (reference sequence). CDR3 amino acids: CASSLTGVDYGYTF. The CDR3, as DNA: TGTGCCAGCAGTTTAACAGGGGTTGACTATGGCTACACCTTC.

V gene TRBV2 combines with J gene TRBJ2-1, with TRBD2 matching over 8 bases. The CDR3 consists of 16 residues. The germline V gene has CDR1 SNHLY and CDR2 FYNNEI. The V segment lost 4 bases and the J segment 3 bases; nucleotides outside the gene matches: 8. CDR3 coding DNA: TGTGCCAGCAGTGTCTCGGGGGGGGCAAACTACAATGAGCAGTTCTTC. Translated, it gives CASSVSGGANYNEQFF.

V gene TRBV19 combines with J gene TRBJ2-1, with D possibly being TRBD1 (6 bases). The germline CDR1 and CDR2 sequences are LNHDA and SQIVND (reference sequence). Trimming removed 8 bases from V and 2 bases from J, with 19 bases in between. The CDR3 runs 16 residues. CDR3 in DNA: TGTGCCAGTGCGAGGAACACAGGGACCCCCTACAATGAGCAGTTCTTC. Protein product: CASARNTGTPYNEQFF.

The chain has TRBV18 and TRBJ1-5; the match to TRBD1 covers 10 bases. Losses at the gene ends were 5 bases for V and 5 bases for J; bases not matched to a gene: 9. CDR1 is KGHSH and CDR2 is LQKENI in the germline V gene. This CDR3 region has 16 residues. The CDR3 region has the DNA TGTGCCAGCTCAGGAGGAACCGGGACAGGGGATCAGCCCCAGCATTTT. It codes for CASSGGTGTGDQPQHF.

The chain carries TRBV5-1 and TRBJ2-3, with D possibly TRBD1 on 5 matching bases. The CDR3 has 15 amino acids. V gave up 0 bases and J gave up 1 base, with 9 bases separating them. CDR1 SGHRS and CDR2 YFSETQ come from the germline V gene. The CDR3 loop reads CASSLEQGGTDTQYF. In DNA, the CDR3 is TGCGCCAGCAGCTTGGAGCAGGGCGGCACAGATACGCAGTATTTT.

V and J are TRBV27 and TRBJ1-2, with TRBD1 matching over 11 bases. Germline V gene sequence: CDR1 MNHEY, CDR2 SMNVEV (reference sequence). The CDR3 length is 14 residues. Trimming at V came to 6 bases and at J to 6 bases, leaving 6 bases not matched to a gene. The DNA for the CDR3 is TGTGCCAGCAGACGGACAGGGGGCGCAGATGGCTACACCTTC. Protein product: CASRRTGGADGYTF.

The gene calls are TRBV7-8 and TRBJ1-3, with D unclear. Trimming took 5 bases from V and 8 from J, leaving 16 bases between them. Germline lookup yields CDR1 SGHVS and CDR2 FQNEAQ. This CDR3 has 14 residues. The CDR3: CASSPTFKGDTIYF. Here the CDR3 DNA reads TGTGCCAGCAGCCCTACGTTTAAAGGAGACACCATATATTTT.

The chain carries TRBV9 and TRBJ2-5, with a tentative D call TRBD1 (5 bases). Trimming took off 0 bases at V and 3 bases at J, with 9 bases between the two ends. This CDR3 region has 14 residues. The V gene's germline CDR1 is SGDLS and CDR2 YYNGEE. CDR3 bases: TGTGCCAGCAGCGTAGGGACAAGGGAAGAGACCCAGTACTTC. Translating it yields CASSVGTREETQYF.

This clone was detected only once. The genes are TRBV5-1 and TRBJ1-2, with a weak D call TRBD1 (6 bases). The germline V gene has CDR1 SGHRS and CDR2 YFSETQ. The V and J ends lost 8 bases and 2 bases respectively, with 13 bases between them. This CDR3 spans 13 amino acids. The CDR3 region is CASRLGTNYGYTF. In DNA, the CDR3 is TGCGCCAGTAGGCTGGGGACAAACTATGGCTACACCTTC. The full variable domain, rest sourced from reference TRBV5-1 and TRBJ1-2, is KAGVTQTPRYLIKTRGQQVTLSCSPISGHRSVSWYQQTPGQGLQFLFEYFSETQRNKGNFPGRFSGRQFSNSRSEMNVSTLELGDSALYLCASRLGTNYGYTFGSGTRLTVV.

This chain connects TRBV11-2 to TRBJ2-7, with TRBD2 matching 14 bases. Germline CDR1 and CDR2: SGHAT and FQNNGV. The CDR3 length is 18 residues. V lost 1 base, J lost 0 bases, and 5 bases stayed unmatched. The CDR3, as DNA: TGTGCCAGCAGCTTAGTAGGGACTAGCGGGGGAACCTCCTACGAGCAGTACTTC. Protein sequence: CASSLVGTSGGTSYEQYF. The full variable domain, with the rest looked up from reference TRBV11-2 and TRBJ2-7, is EAGVAQSPRYKIIEKRQSVAFWCNPISGHATLYWYQQILGQGPKLLIQFQNNGVVDDSQLPKDRFSAERLKGVDSTLKIQPAKLEDSAVYLCASSLVGTSGGTSYEQYFGPGTRLTVT.

This clone was recorded a few times. The CDR3 DNA reads TGTGCCAGCAGTGTATCCTTGGCGGGGGAGAGCACAGATACGCAGTATTTT. Its translation: CASSVSLAGESTDTQYF. The chain links TRBV2 to TRBJ2-3; 7 nucleotides align to TRBD2. The CDR3 has 17 amino acids. Germline loops: CDR1 SNHLY, CDR2 FYNNEI. J lost 0 bases, V lost 4 bases, and 10 bases had no gene match.

This clone was observed a handful of times. The chain is built from TRBV6-6 and TRBJ2-1, with 12 bases lining up with TRBD2. This CDR3 has 15 residues. The V and J ends lost 4 bases and 9 bases, in that order; junction bases with no gene match: 7. The V gene's germline CDR1 is MNHNY and CDR2 SVGAGI (reference sequence). The CDR3, as DNA: TGTGCCAGCAGTTCTACTAGCGGGGGGTTTGGTGAGCAGTTCTTC. Its translation is CASSSTSGGFGEQFF.

CDR3 DNA: TGCAGCGTTGGCGTGACAGCGAACACCGGGGAGCTGTTTTTT. Protein: CSVGVTANTGELFF. V is TRBV29-1 and J is TRBJ2-2; D perhaps matches TRBD1 (5 bases). The germline V gene has CDR1 SQVTM and CDR2 ANQGSEA. The V gene lost 4 bases and the J gene lost 0 bases, with 9 bases spanning the gap. The length of the CDR3 is 14 residues.

The rearrangement joins TRBV15 to TRBJ2-6, with no clear D. V lost 6 bases and J lost 1, with 4 bases in between. The CDR3 loop spans 13 amino acids. Germline V gene sequence: CDR1 LNHNV, CDR2 YYDKDF (reference sequence). The CDR3: CATSLSGANVLTF. In DNA form, the CDR3 reads TGTGCCACCAGTCTTTCTGGGGCCAACGTCCTGACTTTC.

This rearrangement joins TRBV7-9 to TRBJ2-1; TRBD2 might be the D (6 bases). V lost 1 base to trimming and J lost 7 bases, with 8 bases between them. This CDR3 spans 13 amino acids. Looked up from germline, CDR1 is SEHNR and CDR2 is FQNEAQ (reference sequence). CDR3 amino acids: CASSLVGGNEQFF. The CDR3 bases are TGTGCCAGCAGCTTAGTGGGGGGAAATGAGCAGTTCTTC.